The present entry profiles one T cell receptor beta chain with its context. Its antigen is not identified. The CDR3 runs 10 residues. In germline, CDR1 is DFQATT, CDR2 SNEGSKA (reference sequence). V was pared by 3 bases and J by 8 bases, with 7 bases between. Unique molecular identifiers were incorporated during preparation of the TCRbeta library. TCRdb re-called the PCR reads with MiXCR, one entry per CDR3 protein. The sample lists hundreds of thousands of distinct CDR3 sequences, about 15% occurring once. This record belongs to a study of T-cell reconstitution after alpha-beta-depleted transplantation in children. Overall study results and limits: Some patients showed high day-60 TCRbeta diversity, which derived from surviving recipient T cells and thymic progenitors.

The material was PBMCs, mostly from graft donor cells, obtained 360 days after TCRalphabeta/CD19-depleted stem cell transplant. This rearrangement joins TRBV20-1 to TRBJ1-2; D is unclear. This receptor was taken from a male patient aged 2 to 9 who had a stem cell transplant for acute lymphoblastic leukemia, so the T cells may come from the graft donor. The CDR3 region has the DNA TGCAGTGCTAGTAGAGAGGGCTACACCTTC. As protein: CSASREGYTF.